This entry is about one T cell receptor beta chain. Its antigen is unknown. TCRdb analysed the reads with MiXCR anew, one entry per CDR3 protein. The repertoire holds fewer than 900,000 distinct CDR3 sequences, almost 30% seen once, with approximately 14% in the top ten. This sample is drawn from a study of T cell repertoires in cytomegalovirus infection. Study-wide context: CMV epitopes, recently identified HLA-C-restricted and well-studied HLA-B-restricted, were used. The study's findings and limits: People with CMV and the relevant HLA were identified by cumulative public TCR beta family frequency.

Trimming took 5 bases from V and 7 from J; bases not matched to a gene: 9. Per the germline V gene, CDR1 is SGHDT and CDR2 is YYEEEE. This CDR3 region has 14 residues. The sample here was cultured CD8+ T cells from PBMCs, taken from culture after CMV antigen stimulation. The sequence derives from a human donor in good health (CMV status not recorded). Some clones in this sample may be carry-over from other donors' samples. The chain couples TRBV5-6 to TRBJ1-1; 9 positions agree with TRBD1. The CDR3 coding sequence is TGTGCCAGCAGAAGAGGGACAGGGATTGGTGAAGCTTTCTTT. It translates to CASRRGTGIGEAFF. The entire variable domain, with the rest obtained from reference TRBV5-6 and TRBJ1-1, is as follows: DAGVTQSPTHLIKTRGQQVTLRCSPKSGHDTVSWYQQALGQGPQFIFQYYEEEERQRGNFPDRFSGHQFPNYSSELNVNALLLGDSALYLCASRRGTGIGEAFFGQGTRLTVV.